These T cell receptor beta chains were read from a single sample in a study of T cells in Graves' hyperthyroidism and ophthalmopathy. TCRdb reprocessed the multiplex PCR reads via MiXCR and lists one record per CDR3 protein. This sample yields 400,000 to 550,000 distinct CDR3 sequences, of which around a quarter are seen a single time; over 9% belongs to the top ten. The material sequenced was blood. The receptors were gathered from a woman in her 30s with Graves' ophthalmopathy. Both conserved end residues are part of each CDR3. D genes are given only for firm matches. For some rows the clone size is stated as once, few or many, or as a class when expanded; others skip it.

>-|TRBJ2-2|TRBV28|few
CASSLRFWGANTGELFF
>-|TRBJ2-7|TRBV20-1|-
CSARDQRGSDEQYF
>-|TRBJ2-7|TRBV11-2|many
CASRSSVYEQYF
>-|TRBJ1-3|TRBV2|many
CASSEQEGNTIYF
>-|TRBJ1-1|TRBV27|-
CASIDWGRSTEAFF
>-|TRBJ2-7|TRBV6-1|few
CASSESGIIYEQYF
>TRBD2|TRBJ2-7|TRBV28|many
CASSRVRLAGTYEQYF
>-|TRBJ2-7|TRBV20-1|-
CSVYPHPYALGAYEQYF
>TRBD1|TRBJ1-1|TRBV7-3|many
CASSTQGAGTEAFF
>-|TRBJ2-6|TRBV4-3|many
CASSRGPSGANVLTF
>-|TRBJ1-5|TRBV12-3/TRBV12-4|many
CASSLRGLVFQPQHF
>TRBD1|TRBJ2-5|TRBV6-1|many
CASSQDRPETQYF
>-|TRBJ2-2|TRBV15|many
CATSRDLVGGGEELFF
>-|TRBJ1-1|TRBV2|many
CASSVEGRGTEAFF
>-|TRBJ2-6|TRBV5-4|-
CASSLEDTGANVLTF
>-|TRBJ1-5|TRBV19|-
CASSSETRVVQPQHF
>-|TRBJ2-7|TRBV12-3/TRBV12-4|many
CASCWGVLGYYEQYF
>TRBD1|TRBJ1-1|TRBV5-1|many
CASRLTGHNTEAFF
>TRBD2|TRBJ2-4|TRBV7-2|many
CASSFSGLAGGGENIQYF
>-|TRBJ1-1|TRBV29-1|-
CSVEVQGGTEAFF
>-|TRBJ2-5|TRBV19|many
CASSIKGTFETQYF
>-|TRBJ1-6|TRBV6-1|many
CASRITHRTYNSPLHF
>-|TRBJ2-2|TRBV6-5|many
CASSESSTGELFF
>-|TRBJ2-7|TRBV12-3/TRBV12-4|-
CASSHLGVGYEQYF
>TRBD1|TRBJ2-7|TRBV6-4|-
CASSRPVRDRAYEQYF
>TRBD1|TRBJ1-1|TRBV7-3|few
CASSPTGAGAEAFF
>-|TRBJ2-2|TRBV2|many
CAGGGDTGELFF
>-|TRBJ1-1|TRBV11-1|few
CASSRGLMNTEAFF
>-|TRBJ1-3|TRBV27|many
CASSFTGSSGNTIYF
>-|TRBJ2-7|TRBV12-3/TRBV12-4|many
CASRKTSYEQYF
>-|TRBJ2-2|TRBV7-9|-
CASSLGQHGELFF
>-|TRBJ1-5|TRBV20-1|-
CSASSYRKPQHF
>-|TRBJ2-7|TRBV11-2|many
CASSPPGQFYEQYF
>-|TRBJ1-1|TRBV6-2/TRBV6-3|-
CASSYSGTQGEAFF
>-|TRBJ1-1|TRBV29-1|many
CSASTGMNTEAFF
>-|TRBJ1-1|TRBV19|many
CASRDSAMNTEAFF
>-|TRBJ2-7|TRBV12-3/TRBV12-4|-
CASSFPPTASDYEQYF
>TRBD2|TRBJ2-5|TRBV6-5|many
CASSSWGGQETQYF
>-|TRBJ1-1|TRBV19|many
CASSILWVATTEAFF
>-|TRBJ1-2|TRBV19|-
CASSRVVRENYAGGYTF
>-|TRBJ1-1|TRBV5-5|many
CASSFGPGDTEASF
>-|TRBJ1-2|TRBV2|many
CASSAQDSYGYTF
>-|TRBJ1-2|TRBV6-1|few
CASTPRYGYTF
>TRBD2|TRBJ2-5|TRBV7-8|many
CASSIKAGLQETQYF
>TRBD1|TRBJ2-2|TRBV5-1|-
CASSAPPGQGVAGELFF
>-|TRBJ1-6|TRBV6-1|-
CASSELGDTTGNSPLHF
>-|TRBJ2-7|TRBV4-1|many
CASSQDINSYEQYF
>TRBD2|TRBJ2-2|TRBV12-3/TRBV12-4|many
CANSFLAGGPTGELFF
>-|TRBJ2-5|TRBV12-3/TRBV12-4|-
CASSSSVSVETQYF
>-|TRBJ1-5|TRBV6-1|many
CASMSGLGANQPQHF
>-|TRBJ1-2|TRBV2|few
CASSEMAIYGYTF
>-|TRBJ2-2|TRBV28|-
CASKDSLLISGELFF
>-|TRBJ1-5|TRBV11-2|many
CASSLEEGSTHQPQHF
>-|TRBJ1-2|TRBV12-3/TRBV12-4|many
CASSLGQYPYGYTF
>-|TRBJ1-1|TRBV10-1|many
CASSVGRYTEAFF
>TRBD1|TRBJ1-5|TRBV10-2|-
CASSPTRQGSQPQHF
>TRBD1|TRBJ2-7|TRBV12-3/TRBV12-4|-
CASSNGQGRDEQYF
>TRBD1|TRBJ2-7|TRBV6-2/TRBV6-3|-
CASRGTGRPYEQYF
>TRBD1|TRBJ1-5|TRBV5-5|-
CASTRQGLSNQPQHF
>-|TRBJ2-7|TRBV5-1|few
CASSFRGLGSYDQYF